The subject of this entry is one T cell receptor beta chain. Between the trimmed V and J ends, which lost 6 bases and 3 bases, there was a span of 17 bases. The CDR3 has 15 residues. This specimen comes from a study of CD8+CD57+ T cells in acquired aplastic anemia. It was genomic DNA that served as the template for profiling TCR beta VDJ and CDR3. TCRdb redid the calling of the reads with MiXCR, one entry per CDR3 protein. The top ten clones hold 4% of a sample with 400,000 to 500,000 distinct CDR3 sequences, roughly 68% of them seen once. The V call is TRBV12-3 or TRBV12-4, the J call TRBJ2-5, with D perhaps assigned TRBD1 or TRBD2 (5 bases each). Sequenced material: sorted CD4+, CD8+, or CD8+CD57+ T cells (not recorded which) from PBMCs. This clonotype originated in a human donor in good health, serving as a control. The CDR3 sequence: CASRLSGTDEETQYF. DNA for the CDR3: TGTGCCAGCAGGTTGTCCGGGACCGACGAAGAGACCCAGTACTTC.